This paragraph reports one T cell receptor (beta chain). Using immunoSEQ multiplex PCR, the repertoire was profiled, and TCRdb retains in-frame clones only, with some absent. The table records about 260,000 clones, 86% of them present only once. This entry belongs to a study of blood T cell repertoires in COVID-19. The V gene's germline CDR1 is SGHVS and CDR2 FQNEAQ. There are 17 residues in the CDR3. J gave up 3 bases and V 3 bases, and 11 bases lay outside the gene matches. This receptor was obtained from a woman between 50 and 59 years old who had recovered from COVID-19. The chain recombines TRBV7-8 with TRBJ2-7; 10 bases are a match to TRBD2. The sample taken for sequencing was PBMCs or T cells enriched from blood (not recorded which). CDR3 nucleotides: TGTGCCAGCAGCTTTAAGGGGGAACTAGCGGGGTTCTACGAGCAGTACTTC. It encodes CASSFKGELAGFYEQYF.